The 31 T cell receptor beta chains given below trace back to one sample, sequenced in a study of T cell changes during pregnancy in multiple sclerosis. Libraries were prepared by immunoSEQ multiplex PCR; TCRdb keeps only in-frame clonotypes and omits some of them. Found here are 25,000 to 35,000 clones, more than 75% of them singletons; the top ten hold approximately 8%. Here the sequenced sample was CD8+ T cells from peripheral blood mononuclear cells, taken after pregnancy. Source of these receptors: a female donor with multiple sclerosis, enrolled in a pregnancy study.

This clone was counted once. The chain couples TRBV28 to TRBJ1-5; TRBD1 might be the D (5 bases). The CDR3 consists of 15 residues. Germline V lookup: CDR1 MDHEN, CDR2 SYDVKM. The ends were cut back, 6 bases at V and 0 bases at J, with 12 bases in the middle. This chain's CDR3 is CASSKLQVSNQPQHF. The CDR3 nucleotides are TGTGCCAGCAGCAAACTACAGGTTAGCAATCAGCCCCAGCATTTT.

By its share, this clone is medium-sized. The rearrangement joins TRBV6-4 to TRBJ2-3; 10 bases match TRBD2. Germline V gives CDR1 MRHNA, CDR2 SNTAGT. This CDR3 comprises 15 residues. V dropped 3 bases and J dropped 4; count of bases not matched to a gene: 4. The CDR3 reads CASSESSGGADTQYF. CDR3 coding DNA: TGTGCCAGCAGTGAATCCAGCGGGGGGGCAGATACGCAGTATTTT.

On this clone itself: Other DNA sequences in this sample translate to the same CDR3. This rearrangement joins TRBV6-4 to TRBJ2-2; TRBD2 matches 7 bases. This CDR3 contains 14 residues. Trimming at V came to 6 bases and at J to 5 bases, leaving 6 bases not matched to a gene. The germline gives CDR1 MRHNA, CDR2 SNTAGT. The CDR3 protein is CASSAGGGTGELFF. Here the CDR3 DNA reads TGTGCCAGCAGCGCTGGCGGGGGAACCGGGGAGCTGTTTTTT.

This clone was seen a single time. The J gene is TRBJ2-5, the V gene TRBV28, with a tentative D call TRBD2 (5 bases). The germline V gene encodes CDR1 MDHEN and CDR2 SYDVKM. CDR3 size: 14 residues. V lost 2 bases and J lost 4, with 11 bases in between. CDR3 in DNA: TGTGCCAGCAGTTTAGGTTACGAGGGAGAGACCCAGTACTTC. This sequence encodes CASSLGYEGETQYF.

Concerning this clone itself: Other nucleotide sequences from this sample produce the same CDR3. The CDR3 protein is CASSIGGNQPQHF. The CDR3 DNA reads TGTGCCAGTAGTATTGGGGGGAATCAGCCCCAGCATTTT. This chain uses TRBV19 with TRBJ1-5; D perhaps matches TRBD1 (5 bases). Germline-derived CDR1 and CDR2 are LNHDA and SQIVND (reference sequence). There are 13 residues in the CDR3. The germline V and J ends were trimmed by 3 bases and 4 bases, with 7 bases remaining between them.

This clone was detected a few times. This chain's CDR3 is CASTPLENEKLFF. As DNA, the CDR3 is TGTGCCAGCACCCCCCTAGAGAATGAAAAACTGTTTTTT. J is TRBJ1-4 and V is TRBV6-1; D unresolved. Trimming took off 7 bases at V and 5 bases at J, with 11 bases between the two ends. This CDR3 has 13 residues. In germline, CDR1 is MNHNS, CDR2 SASEGT.

The chain employs TRBV7-9 and TRBJ1-1; D not certain. The CDR3 length is 15 residues. Germline values: CDR1 SEHNR, CDR2 FQNEAQ (reference sequence). V lost 3 bases, J lost 3 bases, and 14 bases lay in between. CDR3 coding DNA: TGTGCCAGCAGCTTTGTTATCGGGGTTCACACTGAAGCTTTCTTT. Amino acid sequence: CASSFVIGVHTEAFF.

The chain combines TRBV30 with TRBJ1-1, with unresolved D. This CDR3 is 13 amino acids long. Trimming cost V 4 bases and J 1 base, with 10 bases left between them. Germline-derived CDR1 and CDR2 are GTSNPN and SVGIG (reference sequence). The CDR3 DNA sequence: TGTGCCTGGACTAAACAGAGGAACACTGAAGCTTTCTTT. Amino acid sequence: CAWTKQRNTEAFF.

The gene calls are TRBV10-3 and TRBJ1-2; tentative D call: TRBD1 (6 bases). The CDR3 extends over 16 amino acids. V lost 3 bases, J lost 0 bases, and 14 bases lay in between. CDR1 and CDR2 from the germline V gene are ENHRY and SYGVKD. Written as DNA, the CDR3 is TGTGCCATCAGTGATGTACAGGGAGGGCCTAACTATGGCTACACCTTC. This gives the protein CAISDVQGGPNYGYTF.

This clone appeared a single time. This chain connects TRBV19 to TRBJ2-7; TRBD1 agrees at 9 bases. The CDR3 covers 18 residues. Germline values: CDR1 LNHDA, CDR2 SQIVND (reference sequence). The J segment lost 3 bases and the V segment lost 3 bases, leaving 15 bases of the junction unmatched. The CDR3 is CASSMDLLGGTGHYEQYF. The CDR3 region has the DNA TGTGCCAGTAGTATGGATCTTCTGGGCGGGACAGGGCACTACGAGCAGTACTTC.

The chain has TRBV28 and TRBJ1-5; 8 bases align to TRBD1. This CDR3 comprises 14 residues. The junction had 6 bases not matched to a gene; V was cut back by 5 bases and J by 6 bases. In germline, CDR1 is MDHEN, CDR2 SYDVKM. The CDR3 sequence: CASSGVDRGQPQHF. The CDR3 DNA reads TGTGCCAGCAGTGGCGTCGACAGGGGTCAGCCCCAGCATTTT.

The chain couples TRBV5-8 to TRBJ2-7; weak D call: TRBD2 (7 bases). CDR1 is SGHTS, CDR2 YDEGEE, per germline. The CDR3 length is 14 residues. Trimming shortened V by 1 base and J by 3 bases, and 11 bases separated the two germline ends. The CDR3 region has the DNA TGTGCCAGCAGCTTGAGGGGGGGTTACTACGAGCAGTACTTC. Its translation is CASSLRGGYYEQYF.

The chain couples TRBV30 to TRBJ2-3; 10 nucleotides line up with TRBD2. After removal of 4 bases from V and 5 bases from J, the junction contained 6 bases not matched to a gene. The germline V gene has CDR1 GTSNPN and CDR2 SVGIG (reference sequence). This CDR3 comprises 14 residues. The CDR3 reads CAWTSAGGRDTQYF. The CDR3 DNA is TGTGCCTGGACCTCAGCGGGGGGGAGAGATACGCAGTATTTT.

This clone showed up just once. This rearrangement joins TRBV14 to TRBJ1-1; a possible D gene is TRBD1 (6 bases). V lost 0 bases, J lost 8 bases, and 19 bases lay in between. This CDR3 has 16 amino acids. The V gene's germline CDR1 is SGHDN and CDR2 FVKESK. Written as DNA, the CDR3 is TGTGCCAGCAGCCAAGATAAGGGGTCTGGGGGCACCGAAGCTTTCTTT. Amino acid sequence: CASSQDKGSGGTEAFF.

The chain combines TRBV6-6 with TRBJ1-6; D may be TRBD1 (6 bases). The CDR3 loop spans 13 amino acids. Germline V gene lookup returns CDR1 MNHNY and CDR2 SVGAGI (reference sequence). Trimming pared 6 bases from V and 6 bases from J, leaving 9 bases between. The chain's CDR3 is CASRQGFNSPLHF. The CDR3 DNA sequence: TGTGCCAGCAGACAGGGCTTTAATTCACCCCTCCACTTT.

The genes are TRBV11-2 and TRBJ2-5; the D is unclear. Trimming cost V 6 bases and J 0 bases, with 8 bases left between them. The CDR3 is made up of 13 amino acids. The V gene's germline CDR1 is SGHAT and CDR2 FQNNGV. The CDR3 DNA reads TGTGCCAGCAGGTCAGACAACCAAGAGACCCAGTACTTC. It yields the protein CASRSDNQETQYF.

The chain recombines TRBV13 with TRBJ1-1, with unresolved D. V lost 0 bases, J lost 2 bases, and 13 bases lay in between. The CDR3 totals 16 residues. Germline V gene sequence: CDR1 PRHDT, CDR2 FYEKMQ (reference sequence). The CDR3 coding sequence is TGTGCCAGCAGCTTAGGAGGGTACGGGGATAACACTGAAGCTTTCTTT. Amino acids: CASSLGGYGDNTEAFF.

The V gene is TRBV7-9, the J gene TRBJ2-7; 9 bases map to TRBD1. The V and J ends lost 5 bases and 2 bases, in that order; junction bases with no gene match: 7. In germline, CDR1 is SEHNR, CDR2 FQNEAQ (reference sequence). The CDR3 covers 15 residues. The CDR3 sequence: CASSARDRDPYEQYF. CDR3 nucleotides: TGTGCCAGCAGCGCCCGGGACAGGGATCCCTACGAGCAGTACTTC. Filled out from reference TRBV7-9 and TRBJ2-7, the complete variable domain reads DTGVSQNPRHKITKRGQNVTFRCDPISEHNRLYWYRQTLGQGPEFLTYFQNEAQLEKSRLLSDRFSAERPKGSFSTLEIQRTEQGDSAMYLCASSARDRDPYEQYFGPGTRLTVT.

This clone turned up a few times. The CDR3 reads CASSEGAGGDTQYF. CDR3 nucleotides: TGTGCCAGCAGTGAGGGGGCAGGGGGAGATACGCAGTATTTT. The rearrangement joins TRBV6-4 to TRBJ2-3, with 7 nucleotides matching TRBD1. V trimming: 3 bases; J trimming: 5 bases; junction bases outside the gene matches: 5. The germline V gene has CDR1 MRHNA and CDR2 SNTAGT. The CDR3 covers 14 residues.

The chain employs TRBV2 and TRBJ2-7; 11 nucleotides agree with TRBD2. CDR1 is SNHLY, CDR2 FYNNEI, per germline. The CDR3 is made up of 14 amino acids. J gave up 1 base and V 8 bases, and 4 bases lay outside the gene matches. The CDR3 region has the DNA TGTGCCAGCCGACTAGCGGGGATGTCCTACGAGCAGTACTTC. Translated, it gives CASRLAGMSYEQYF. Variable domain in full (rest from reference TRBV2 and TRBJ2-7): EPEVTQTPSHQVTQMGQEVILRCVPISNHLYFYWYRQILGQKVEFLVSFYNNEISEKSEIFDDQFSVERPDGSNFTLKIRSTKLEDSAMYFCASRLAGMSYEQYFGPGTRLTVT.

V is TRBV29-1 and J is TRBJ2-3; TRBD1 matches 10 bases. This CDR3 is built from 17 residues. Germline V gene lookup returns CDR1 SQVTM and CDR2 ANQGSEA. V lost 4 bases and J lost 1; bases outside the gene matches: 11. The CDR3 bases are TGCAGCGTTGGGGGGGAAACGGGACAGGGGCGCACAGATACGCAGTATTTT. This codes for CSVGGETGQGRTDTQYF.

V usage is TRBV6-1 and J usage is TRBJ1-5, with 12 nucleotides matching TRBD1. V dropped 3 bases and J dropped 5; count of bases not matched to a gene: 5. Germline V lookup: CDR1 MNHNS, CDR2 SASEGT. The CDR3 totals 16 residues. The CDR3 bases are TGTGCCAGCAGTGATGGGACAGGGGGCGACTATCAGCCCCAGCATTTT. Its translation: CASSDGTGGDYQPQHF.

This chain links TRBV28 with TRBJ2-7; D not certain. The CDR3 extends over 14 amino acids. The germline V gene has CDR1 MDHEN and CDR2 SYDVKM. Trimming cost V 2 bases and J 0 bases, with 8 bases left between them. CDR3 nucleotides: TGTGCCAGCAGTTTAAGAGGCATCTCCTACGAGCAGTACTTC. Its translation is CASSLRGISYEQYF. The full variable domain, rest sourced from reference TRBV28 and TRBJ2-7, is DVKVTQSSRYLVKRTGEKVFLECVQDMDHENMFWYRQDPGLGLRLIYFSYDVKMKEKGDIPEGYSVSREKKERFSLILESASTNQTSMYLCASSLRGISYEQYFGPGTRLTVT.

The V gene is TRBV7-3, the J gene TRBJ1-2; D possibly corresponds to TRBD1 (5 bases). The CDR3 spans 14 residues. Per the germline V gene, CDR1 is SGHTA and CDR2 is FQGTGA. Between the trimmed V and J ends, which lost 5 bases and 3 bases, there was a span of 13 bases. In DNA form, the CDR3 reads TGTGCCAGCAGCCCCGGCGGGGGGGACTATGGCTACACCTTC. Translation: CASSPGGGDYGYTF.

This chain connects TRBV5-6 to TRBJ2-1; D is perhaps TRBD2 (6 bases). V lost 0 bases and J lost 7, with 17 bases in between. The germline V gene encodes CDR1 SGHDT and CDR2 YYEEEE. The CDR3 runs 16 residues. The CDR3 bases are TGTGCCAGCAGCTTGGGGGACTCGTGGGTAAATAATGAGCAGTTCTTC. It translates to CASSLGDSWVNNEQFF.

The genes are TRBV27 and TRBJ2-7; 10 bases are a match to TRBD2. The CDR3 loop spans 18 amino acids. Germline lookup yields CDR1 MNHEY and CDR2 SMNVEV (reference sequence). V shed 6 bases and J 4 bases; nucleotides not matched to a gene: 18. CDR3 protein: CASSQLSGGTWGFYEQYF. CDR3 sequence (DNA): TGTGCCAGCAGCCAACTTAGCGGGGGGACCTGGGGATTTTACGAGCAGTACTTC.

The V call is TRBV11-2, the J call TRBJ2-5, with D perhaps TRBD1 (6 bases). Trimming took 3 bases from V and 4 from J, leaving 9 bases between them. The CDR3 extends over 13 amino acids. Germline CDR1 is SGHAT and CDR2 is FQNNGV. CDR3 sequence reads: CASSFRGRETQYF. DNA of the CDR3: TGTGCCAGCAGCTTCAGGGGTCGAGAGACCCAGTACTTC.

This chain joins TRBV7-9 and TRBJ2-7, with D possibly matching TRBD2 (6 bases). Looked up from germline, CDR1 is SEHNR and CDR2 is FQNEAQ (reference sequence). V was shortened by 8 bases and J by 4 bases, with 12 bases between the two germline ends. The CDR3 is made up of 12 amino acids. In DNA, the CDR3 is TGTGCCAGCTCACGTGGAGGGTACGAGCAGTACTTC. It is translated as CASSRGGYEQYF. The full variable domain, its missing parts supplied by reference TRBV7-9 and TRBJ2-7, is DTGVSQNPRHKITKRGQNVTFRCDPISEHNRLYWYRQTLGQGPEFLTYFQNEAQLEKSRLLSDRFSAERPKGSFSTLEIQRTEQGDSAMYLCASSRGGYEQYFGPGTRLTVT.

The sample holds one count of this clone. The chain uses TRBV4-3 and TRBJ1-4; TRBD1 might be the D (5 bases). Between the trimmed V and J ends, which lost 0 bases and 0 bases, there was a span of 14 bases. This CDR3 spans 18 amino acids. Germline V gene sequence: CDR1 LGHNA, CDR2 YSLEER. The CDR3 spells CASSQEAAGRATNEKLFF. CDR3 DNA sequence: TGCGCCAGCAGCCAAGAAGCGGCAGGGAGGGCAACTAATGAAAAACTGTTTTTT.

The chain joins TRBV28 to TRBJ2-3; 10 bases match TRBD1. The CDR3 has 15 residues. Germline V gene lookup returns CDR1 MDHEN and CDR2 SYDVKM. Germline trimming cut 3 bases from V and 3 bases from J; bases unmatched to any gene: 3. DNA for the CDR3: TGTGCCAGCAGTTTCGGGACAGGGGTAACAGATACGCAGTATTTT. Translated: CASSFGTGVTDTQYF.

The rearrangement uses TRBV28 and TRBJ1-1; weak D call: TRBD1 (6 bases). The CDR3 has 14 residues. CDR1 is MDHEN, CDR2 SYDVKM, per germline. The V gene lost 6 bases and the J gene lost 4 bases, with 15 bases spanning the gap. In nucleotides, the CDR3 is TGTGCCAGCAGACAGGGAGGGTACATCACTGAAGCTTTCTTT. It encodes CASRQGGYITEAFF.